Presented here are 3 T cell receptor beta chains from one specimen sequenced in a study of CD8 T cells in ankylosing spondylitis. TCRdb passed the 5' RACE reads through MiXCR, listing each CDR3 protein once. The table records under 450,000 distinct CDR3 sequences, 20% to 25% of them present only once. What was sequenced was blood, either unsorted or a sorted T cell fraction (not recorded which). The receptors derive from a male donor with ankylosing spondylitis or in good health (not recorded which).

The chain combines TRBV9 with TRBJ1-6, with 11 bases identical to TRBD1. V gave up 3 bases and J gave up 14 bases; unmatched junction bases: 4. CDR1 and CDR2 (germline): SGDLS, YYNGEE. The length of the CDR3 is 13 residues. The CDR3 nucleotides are TGTGCCAGCAGCGCCGGGACAGGGGGAACCCTCCACTTT. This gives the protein CASSAGTGGTLHF.

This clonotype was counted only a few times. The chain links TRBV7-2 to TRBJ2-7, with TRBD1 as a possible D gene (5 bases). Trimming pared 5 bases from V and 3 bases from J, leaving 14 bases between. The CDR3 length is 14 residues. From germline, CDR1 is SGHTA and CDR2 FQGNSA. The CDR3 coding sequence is TGTGCCAGCAGCCAAGAAATAGGGGACTACGAGCAGTACTTC. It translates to CASSQEIGDYEQYF. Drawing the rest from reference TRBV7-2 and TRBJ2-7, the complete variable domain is GAGVSQSPSNKVTEKGKDVELRCDPISGHTALYWYRQSLGQGLEFLIYFQGNSAPDKSGLPSDRFSAERTGGSVSTLTIQRTQQEDSAVYLCASSQEIGDYEQYFGPGTRLTVT.

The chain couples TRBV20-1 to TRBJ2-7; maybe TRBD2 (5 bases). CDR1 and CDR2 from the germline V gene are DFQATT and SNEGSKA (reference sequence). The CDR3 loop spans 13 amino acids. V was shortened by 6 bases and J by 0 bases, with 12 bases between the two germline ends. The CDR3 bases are TGCAGTGCCCGGGCCCGGGACTCCTACGAGCAGTACTTC. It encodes CSARARDSYEQYF.